This entry lists 31 T cell receptor beta chains sequenced from one sample in a study of blood T cell repertoires in COVID-19. Repertoires were generated with immunoSEQ multiplex PCR, while TCRdb's copy carries only in-frame clones and drops some. The repertoire includes 190,000 or so clones, 70% to 90% of them detected once, and around 0.76% sits in the top ten. Material: peripheral blood. These receptors were obtained from a woman in her sixties or seventies with acute or convalescent COVID-19.

This clone is a singleton in its sample. J is TRBJ1-4 and V is TRBV5-1; 8 nucleotides match TRBD1. The J segment lost 8 bases and the V segment lost 4 bases, leaving 4 bases of the junction unmatched. Germline-derived CDR1 and CDR2 are SGHRS and YFSETQ. The CDR3 is 13 residues long. The CDR3 coding sequence is TGCGCCAGCAGCGTGACAGGGGCCGAAAAACTGTTTTTT. It codes for CASSVTGAEKLFF.

The chain links TRBV4-1 to TRBJ2-4, with 7 bases identical to TRBD1. This CDR3 contains 16 residues. Germline CDR1 MGHRA, CDR2 YSYEKL. V lost 4 bases to trimming and J lost 0 bases; unmatched junction nucleotides: 6. CDR3 in DNA: TGCGCCAGCAGCCTAGGACAGGCACTAGCCAAAAACATTCAGTACTTC. This gives the protein CASSLGQALAKNIQYF.

This chain connects TRBV12-1 to TRBJ2-2; TRBD2, the D gene given by the table, was not confirmed from the DNA. TRBV12-1 is noted as a pseudogene. The CDR3 runs to 17 residues. The CDR3 bases are TGTGCCAGCAGCTTTGAACTAGCGGGAGATCACACCGGGGAGCTGTTTTTT. Amino acids: CASSFELAGDHTGELFF.

The J gene is TRBJ2-2, the V gene TRBV9, with unresolved D. Trimming left V 4 bases short and J 4 bases short, with 8 bases between. Germline V gives CDR1 SGDLS, CDR2 YYNGEE. This CDR3 is 13 amino acids long. The CDR3 loop reads CASSFSSTGELFF. The CDR3 DNA follows: TGTGCCAGCAGCTTCTCTAGCACCGGGGAGCTGTTTTTT. The full variable domain, completed using reference TRBV9 and TRBJ2-2, is DSGVTQTPKHLITATGQRVTLRCSPRSGDLSVYWYQQSLDQGLQFLIQYYNGEERAKGNILERFSAQQFPDLHSELNLSSLELGDSALYFCASSFSSTGELFFGEGSRLTVL.

V is TRBV3-1 (or the pseudogene TRBV3-2) and J is TRBJ2-7; TRBD1 matches at 11 bases. Germline lookup yields CDR1 LGHDT and CDR2 YNNKEL (reference sequence). The CDR3 is 14 residues long. The V and J ends lost 4 bases and 4 bases, in that order; junction bases with no gene match: 3. CDR3 loop: CASSRDRGRYEQYF. The CDR3 region has the DNA TGTGCCAGCAGCCGGGACAGGGGGAGGTACGAGCAGTACTTC.

This clone turned up a few times. The V call is TRBV27, the J call TRBJ1-2; 7 bases line up with TRBD1. The CDR3 is 12 amino acids. Germline CDR1 reads MNHEY; CDR2 reads SMNVEV (reference sequence). With 3 bases clipped from V and 8 bases from J, the junction kept 3 bases outside the gene matches. CDR3 DNA: TGTGCCAGCAGTTTTGCAGGGGGGGGCTACACCTTC. It codes for CASSFAGGGYTF.

The chain couples TRBV5-6 to TRBJ1-1, with 10 bases lining up with TRBD1. The CDR3 has 13 amino acids. V was clipped by 4 bases and J by 11 bases; unmatched bases: 8. Germline-derived CDR1 and CDR2 are SGHDT and YYEEEE. CDR3 DNA: TGTGCCAGCAGCGCGGACAGGGGGGAGCAGGCTTTCTTT. Its translation is CASSADRGEQAFF.

V gene TRBV18 combines with J gene TRBJ1-2; maybe TRBD1 (5 bases). V gave up 3 bases and J gave up 2 bases, with 22 bases separating them. The CDR3 length is 18 residues. CDR1 is KGHSH, CDR2 LQKENI, per germline. This chain's CDR3 is CASSPRTNLELANYGYTF. DNA for the CDR3: TGTGCCAGCTCACCGCGGACAAACCTCGAGCTGGCGAACTATGGCTACACCTTC.

This clone has a single count. J is TRBJ2-3 and V is TRBV24-1; 12 nucleotides match TRBD2. Germline CDR1 reads KGHDR; CDR2 reads SFDVKD. V was pared by 4 bases and J by 1 base, with 8 bases of the junction left unmatched. This CDR3 contains 18 residues. CDR3 nucleotide sequence: TGTGCCACCAGTGACCCTCCTAGCGGGAGGGGAGGCACAGATACGCAGTATTTT. Translating gives CATSDPPSGRGGTDTQYF.

The V call is TRBV5-5, the J call TRBJ1-1; the D gene is possibly TRBD1 (6 bases). Germline V gene lookup returns CDR1 SGHKS and CDR2 YYEKEE (reference sequence). Trimming pared 1 base from V and 8 bases from J, leaving 9 bases between. CDR3 size: 12 residues. CDR3 nucleotides: TGTGCCAGCAGCTTGTTGGGACAAGAAGCTTTCTTT. As protein: CASSLLGQEAFF.

The V gene is TRBV19, the J gene TRBJ2-2, with 9 positions matching TRBD2. Germline trimming cut 11 bases from V and 3 bases from J; bases unmatched to any gene: 7. Germline CDR1 and CDR2: LNHDA and SQIVND (reference sequence). The CDR3 consists of 14 residues. The CDR3 sequence is CACRASGDTGELFF. CDR3 coding DNA: TGTGCCTGCCGTGCTAGCGGGGACACCGGGGAGCTGTTTTTT. Filled out from reference TRBV19 and TRBJ2-2, the complete variable domain reads DGGITQSPKYLFRKEGQNVTLSCEQNLNHDAMYWYRQDPGQGLRLIYYSQIVNDFQKGDIAEGYSVSREKKESFPLTVTSAQKNPTAFYLCACRASGDTGELFFGEGSRLTVL.

This clone is a singleton in its sample. The gene calls are TRBV11-2 and TRBJ2-1; tentatively, D is TRBD2 (6 bases). V lost 0 bases, J lost 5 bases, and 11 bases lay in between. The germline V gene encodes CDR1 SGHAT and CDR2 FQNNGV. The CDR3 sequence is 15 residues long. The DNA of the CDR3 is TGTGCCAGCAGCTTAGAGTGGCTAGCGAACAATGAGCAGTTCTTC. This translates into CASSLEWLANNEQFF.

The chain joins TRBV3-1 (or the pseudogene TRBV3-2) to TRBJ1-2; 11 bases fit TRBD1. Germline V lookup: CDR1 LGHDT, CDR2 YNNKEL (reference sequence). Trimming took 6 bases from V and 4 from J; bases not matched to a gene: 7. The CDR3 has 15 residues. The CDR3 nucleotides read TGTGCCAGCAGTCCTGGGACAGGGGGATCCTATGGCTACACCTTC. Its translation: CASSPGTGGSYGYTF.

The V call is TRBV10-3, the J call TRBJ1-1; the match to TRBD1 covers 8 bases. Trimming cost V 6 bases and J 3 bases; bases outside gene matches: 6. The CDR3 is 14 residues long. The germline V gene has CDR1 ENHRY and CDR2 SYGVKD. CDR3 in DNA: TGTGCCATCAGGACGCAGGGGGCGGACACTGAAGCTTTCTTT. This gives the protein CAIRTQGADTEAFF.

V gene TRBV12-5 combines with J gene TRBJ1-3, with D uncertain. Germline V lookup: CDR1 LGHNT, CDR2 FRNRAP. This CDR3 comprises 13 residues. Trimming pared 11 bases from V and 2 bases from J, leaving 13 bases between. CDR3 DNA sequence: TGTGCTGCGGGGAGCGGTCCTGGAAACACCATATATTTT. Its translation: CAAGSGPGNTIYF.

The chain carries TRBV6-5 and TRBJ1-4, with D perhaps TRBD1 (6 bases). The CDR3 is 16 residues long. Germline V gene lookup returns CDR1 MNHEY and CDR2 SVGAGI. Trimming removed 2 bases from V and 1 base from J, with 11 bases in between. The CDR3 nucleotides are TGTGCCAGCAGTTACGGGGGGGGCCGAACTAATGAAAAACTGTTTTTT. This encodes CASSYGGGRTNEKLFF.

This chain links TRBV12-1 with TRBJ2-1; TRBD2 is taken as the D call from the table, unchecked against the DNA. TRBV12-1 is a pseudogene segment. The CDR3 has 15 amino acids. CDR3 amino acids: CASSPNRLVHNEQFF. CDR3 in DNA: TGTGCCAGCAGCCCTAACCGACTAGTCCACAATGAGCAGTTCTTC.

The gene calls are TRBV10-1 and TRBJ2-5; TRBD2 matches at 14 bases. CDR3 size: 16 residues. The junction had 8 bases not matched to a gene; V was cut back by 6 bases and J by 5 bases. Germline V gives CDR1 WNHNN, CDR2 SYGVQD (reference sequence). CDR3 residues: CASSPGTSGGRETQYF. In DNA, the CDR3 is TGCGCCAGCAGCCCCGGGACTAGCGGGGGCCGGGAGACCCAGTACTTC.

The V call is TRBV10-3, the J call TRBJ1-6; 9 nucleotides align to TRBD1. The germline gives CDR1 ENHRY, CDR2 SYGVKD. The CDR3 covers 14 residues. J gave up 7 bases and V 10 bases, and 8 bases lay outside the gene matches. For the CDR3, the DNA is TGTGCCACCGGGTCGGGACAGGGAAATTCACCCCTCCACTTT. It specifies CATGSGQGNSPLHF.

This chain links TRBV6-2 or TRBV6-3 with TRBJ1-1, with D perhaps matching TRBD1 (6 bases). This CDR3 region has 15 residues. V lost 6 bases, J lost 2 bases, and 16 bases lay in between. Germline CDR1 is MNHEY and CDR2 is SVGEGT. The CDR3 spells CASRYGQIFNTEAFF. As DNA, the CDR3 is TGTGCCAGCAGATACGGACAGATTTTTAACACTGAAGCTTTCTTT.

This clone was seen a single time. The gene calls are TRBV11-2 and TRBJ2-1; 10 positions agree with TRBD2. Germline lookup yields CDR1 SGHAT and CDR2 FQNNGV. The CDR3 has 19 amino acids. Trimming removed 0 bases from V and 6 bases from J; junction bases left unmatched: 14. DNA of the CDR3: TGTGCCAGCAGCTTAGATCTCAGAACTAGCGGGACCCGCGGCAATGAGCAGTTCTTC. Translated: CASSLDLRTSGTRGNEQFF.

This chain joins TRBV10-3 and TRBJ1-1; 8 nucleotides line up with TRBD1. With V trimmed by 8 bases and J by 1 base, 6 bases remained unmatched. The germline V gene encodes CDR1 ENHRY and CDR2 SYGVKD. This CDR3 has 14 residues. The CDR3: CAIARQGRNTEAFF. The CDR3, as DNA: TGTGCCATCGCCCGACAGGGGAGGAACACTGAAGCTTTCTTT.

The rearrangement joins TRBV6-2 or TRBV6-3 to TRBJ1-5; D is perhaps TRBD1 (6 bases). With 4 bases removed from V and 3 bases from J, the gap between germline ends came to 13 bases. This CDR3 comprises 15 residues. Looked up from germline, CDR1 is MNHEY and CDR2 is SVGEGT. CDR3 region: CASSFAGGPNQPQHF. The CDR3 DNA is TGTGCCAGCAGTTTCGCGGGGGGGCCCAATCAGCCCCAGCATTTT.

The chain has TRBV5-1 and TRBJ1-1, with 9 bases fitting TRBD1. With 0 bases clipped from V and 5 bases from J, the junction kept 8 bases outside the gene matches. CDR1 and CDR2 (germline): SGHRS, YFSETQ. The CDR3 runs 16 residues. DNA for the CDR3: TGCGCCAGCAGCTTGGAGCTACAGGGGGCTGGAACTGAAGCTTTCTTT. Translation: CASSLELQGAGTEAFF.

This clone was counted only a few times. DNA for the CDR3: TGTGCCAGCAGCAGACAGGGCTCCTATAATTCACCCCTCCACTTT. Translated: CASSRQGSYNSPLHF. The chain carries TRBV6-5 and TRBJ1-6; the match to TRBD1 covers 7 bases. CDR3 length: 15 residues. CDR1 MNHEY and CDR2 SVGAGI come from the germline V gene. Trimming at V came to 6 bases and at J to 0 bases, leaving 2 bases not matched to a gene.

In this sample, this clone turned up once. The chain is built from TRBV7-9 and TRBJ1-1; perhaps TRBD1 as D (5 bases). Germline assignment: CDR1 SEHNR and CDR2 FQNEAQ (reference sequence). The CDR3 runs 14 residues. Trimming cost V 6 bases and J 0 bases, with 11 bases left between them. DNA of the CDR3: TGTGCCAGCAGGCAAGCAGGGATGAACACTGAAGCTTTCTTT. Its protein product is CASRQAGMNTEAFF.

The V gene is TRBV2, the J gene TRBJ1-5; 11 nucleotides match TRBD1. Per germline, CDR1 SNHLY and CDR2 FYNNEI. J was trimmed by 5 bases and V by 8 bases; bases with no gene match: 8. The CDR3 is 15 residues long. CDR3 protein: CASQGGTGGDQPQHF. DNA for the CDR3: TGTGCCAGCCAAGGCGGGACAGGGGGAGATCAGCCCCAGCATTTT. The entire variable domain, with the rest obtained from reference TRBV2 and TRBJ1-5, is as follows: EPEVTQTPSHQVTQMGQEVILRCVPISNHLYFYWYRQILGQKVEFLVSFYNNEISEKSEIFDDQFSVERPDGSNFTLKIRSTKLEDSAMYFCASQGGTGGDQPQHFGDGTRLSIL.

V and J are TRBV7-9 and TRBJ2-2, with D possibly being TRBD1 (6 bases). Trimming shortened V by 5 bases and J by 0 bases, and 16 bases separated the two germline ends. The CDR3 contains 17 residues. Germline CDR1 SEHNR, CDR2 FQNEAQ (reference sequence). CDR3 residues: CASSPYWGQANTGELFF. DNA for the CDR3: TGTGCCAGCAGCCCATACTGGGGGCAGGCGAACACCGGGGAGCTGTTTTTT.

This clone has only one observation. V and J are TRBV9 and TRBJ2-7, with a possible D match to TRBD1 (5 bases). Germline V gene data show CDR1 as SGDLS and CDR2 as YYNGEE. The CDR3 has 13 residues. Trimming removed 1 base at V and 9 bases at J, with 14 bases between. The CDR3 DNA follows: TGTGCCAGCAGCGTAAAACAGGATGGGGCGCAGTACTTC. Translated, it gives CASSVKQDGAQYF.

V usage is TRBV4-2 and J usage is TRBJ1-1, with unresolved D. V was pared by 5 bases and J by 0 bases, with 10 bases between. This CDR3 is 14 amino acids long. Germline V gene data show CDR1 as LGHNA and CDR2 as YNFKEQ. The chain's CDR3 is CASSISGMNTEAFF. In DNA, the CDR3 is TGTGCCAGCAGCATATCGGGGATGAACACTGAAGCTTTCTTT.

CDR3 in DNA: TGCAGCGTGGGGGACAGCTACTATGGCTACACCTTC. It is translated as CSVGDSYYGYTF. The chain combines TRBV29-1 with TRBJ1-2; 7 bases map to TRBD1. The CDR3 covers 12 residues. Germline assignment: CDR1 SQVTM and CDR2 ANQGSEA. The V gene end was trimmed by 6 bases and the J gene end by 3 bases; junction bases not matched to a gene: 4.